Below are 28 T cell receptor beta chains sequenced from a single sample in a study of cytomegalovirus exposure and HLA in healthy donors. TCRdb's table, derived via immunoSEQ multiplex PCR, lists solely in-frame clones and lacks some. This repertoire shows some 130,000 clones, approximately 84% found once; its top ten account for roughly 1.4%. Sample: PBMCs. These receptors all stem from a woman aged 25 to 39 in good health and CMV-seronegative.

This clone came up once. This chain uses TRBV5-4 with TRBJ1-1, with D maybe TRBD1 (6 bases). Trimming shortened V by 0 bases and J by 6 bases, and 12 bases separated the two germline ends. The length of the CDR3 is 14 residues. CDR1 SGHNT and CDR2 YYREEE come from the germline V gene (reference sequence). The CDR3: CASSLVIQGSEAFF. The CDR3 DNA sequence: TGTGCCAGCAGCTTGGTGATACAGGGATCTGAAGCTTTCTTT. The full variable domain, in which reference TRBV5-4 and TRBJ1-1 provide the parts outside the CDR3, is ETGVTQSPTHLIKTRGQQVTLRCSSQSGHNTVSWYQQALGQGPQFIFQYYREEENGRGNFPPRFSGLQFPNYSSELNVNALELDDSALYLCASSLVIQGSEAFFGQGTRLTVV.

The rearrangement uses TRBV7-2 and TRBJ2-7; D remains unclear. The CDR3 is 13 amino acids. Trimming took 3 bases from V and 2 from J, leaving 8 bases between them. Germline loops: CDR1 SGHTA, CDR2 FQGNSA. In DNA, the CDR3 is TGTGCCAGCAGCTTGTGGCAGGCCTACGAGCAGTACTTC. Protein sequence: CASSLWQAYEQYF.

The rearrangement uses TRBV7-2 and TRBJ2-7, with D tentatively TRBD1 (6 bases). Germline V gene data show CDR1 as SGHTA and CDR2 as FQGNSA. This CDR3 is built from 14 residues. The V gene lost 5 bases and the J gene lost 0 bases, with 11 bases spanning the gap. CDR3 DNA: TGTGCCAGCAGCCGCGACAGGTTCTCCTACGAGCAGTACTTC. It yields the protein CASSRDRFSYEQYF.

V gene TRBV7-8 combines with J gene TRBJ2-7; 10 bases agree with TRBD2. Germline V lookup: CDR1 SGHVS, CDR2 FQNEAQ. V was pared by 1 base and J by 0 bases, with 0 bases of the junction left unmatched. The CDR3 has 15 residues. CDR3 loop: CASSLGLAGSYEQYF. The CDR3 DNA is TGTGCCAGCAGCTTAGGACTAGCGGGCTCCTACGAGCAGTACTTC.

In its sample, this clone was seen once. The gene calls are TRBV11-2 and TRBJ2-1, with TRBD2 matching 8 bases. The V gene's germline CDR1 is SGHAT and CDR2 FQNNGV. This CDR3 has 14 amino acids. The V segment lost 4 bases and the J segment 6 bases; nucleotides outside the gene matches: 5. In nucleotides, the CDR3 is TGTGCCAGCAGCTCGCGGGGGGCGTCCAATGAGCAGTTCTTC. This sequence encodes CASSSRGASNEQFF.

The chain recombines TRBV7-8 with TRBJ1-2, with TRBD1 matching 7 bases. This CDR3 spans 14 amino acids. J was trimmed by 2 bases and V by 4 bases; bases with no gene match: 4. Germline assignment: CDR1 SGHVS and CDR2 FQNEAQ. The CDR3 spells CASSSSTGNYGYTF. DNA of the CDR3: TGTGCCAGCAGCTCGTCGACAGGGAACTATGGCTACACCTTC.

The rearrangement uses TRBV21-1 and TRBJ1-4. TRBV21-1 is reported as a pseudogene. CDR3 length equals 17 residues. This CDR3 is CASSKAGRGATNEKLFF. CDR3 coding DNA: TGTGCCAGCAGCAAAGCGGGGAGGGGGGCAACTAATGAAAAACTGTTTTTT.

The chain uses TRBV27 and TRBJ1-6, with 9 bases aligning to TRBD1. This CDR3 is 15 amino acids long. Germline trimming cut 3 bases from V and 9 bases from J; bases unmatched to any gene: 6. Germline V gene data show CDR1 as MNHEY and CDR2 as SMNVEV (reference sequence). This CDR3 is CASSFLGQGVSPLHF. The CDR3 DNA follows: TGTGCCAGCAGTTTCTTGGGACAGGGTGTTTCACCCCTCCACTTT.

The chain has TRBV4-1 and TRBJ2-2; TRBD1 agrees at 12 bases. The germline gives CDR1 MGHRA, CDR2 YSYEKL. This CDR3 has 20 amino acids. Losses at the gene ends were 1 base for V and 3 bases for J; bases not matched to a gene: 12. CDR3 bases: TGCGCCAGCAGCCAAGCCTTTATAGGGACAGGGGGCTTTGACACCGGGGAGCTGTTTTTT. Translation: CASSQAFIGTGGFDTGELFF.

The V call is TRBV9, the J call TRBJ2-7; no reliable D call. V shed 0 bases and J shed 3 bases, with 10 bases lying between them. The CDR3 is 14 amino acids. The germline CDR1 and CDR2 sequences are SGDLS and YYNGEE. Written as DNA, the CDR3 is TGTGCCAGCAGCGTAGAGGCAGGCCACTACGAGCAGTACTTC. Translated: CASSVEAGHYEQYF.

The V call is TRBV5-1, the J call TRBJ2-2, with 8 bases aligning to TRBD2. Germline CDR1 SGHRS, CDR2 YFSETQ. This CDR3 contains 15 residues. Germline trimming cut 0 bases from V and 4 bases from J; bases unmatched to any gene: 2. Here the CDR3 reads CASSLELAGTGELFF. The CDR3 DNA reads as TGCGCCAGCAGCTTGGAGCTAGCGGGCACCGGGGAGCTGTTTTTT. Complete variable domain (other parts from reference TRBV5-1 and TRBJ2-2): KAGVTQTPRYLIKTRGQQVTLSCSPISGHRSVSWYQQTPGQGLQFLFEYFSETQRNKGNFPGRFSGRQFSNSRSEMNVSTLELGDSALYLCASSLELAGTGELFFGEGSRLTVL.

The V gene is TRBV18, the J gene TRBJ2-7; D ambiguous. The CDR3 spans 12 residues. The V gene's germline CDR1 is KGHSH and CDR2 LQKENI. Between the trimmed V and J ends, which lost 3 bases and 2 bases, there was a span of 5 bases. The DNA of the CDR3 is TGTGCCAGCTCACCTCAGACCTACGAGCAGTACTTC. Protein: CASSPQTYEQYF. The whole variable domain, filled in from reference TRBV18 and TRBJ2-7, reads NAGVMQNPRHLVRRRGQEARLRCSPMKGHSHVYWYRQLPEEGLKFMVYLQKENIIDESGMPKERFSAEFPKEGPSILRIQQVVRGDSAAYFCASSPQTYEQYFGPGTRLTVT.

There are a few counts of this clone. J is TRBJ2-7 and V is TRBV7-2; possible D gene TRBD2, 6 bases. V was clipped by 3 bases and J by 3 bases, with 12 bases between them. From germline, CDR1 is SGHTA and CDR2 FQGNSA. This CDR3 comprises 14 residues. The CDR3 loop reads CASSFGGGVYEQYF. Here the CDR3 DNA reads TGTGCCAGCAGCTTCGGAGGAGGGGTCTACGAGCAGTACTTC.

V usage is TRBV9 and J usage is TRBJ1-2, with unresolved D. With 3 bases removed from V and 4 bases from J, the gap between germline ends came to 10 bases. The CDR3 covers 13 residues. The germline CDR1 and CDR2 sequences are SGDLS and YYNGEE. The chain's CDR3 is CASSAAGVYGYTF. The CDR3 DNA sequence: TGTGCCAGCAGCGCCGCGGGAGTCTATGGCTACACCTTC.

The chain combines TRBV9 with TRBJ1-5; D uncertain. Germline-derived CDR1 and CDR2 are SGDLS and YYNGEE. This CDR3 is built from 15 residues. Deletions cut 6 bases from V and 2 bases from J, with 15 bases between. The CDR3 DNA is TGTGCCAGCACCATTGGGAGAGACGGCAATCAGCCCCAGCATTTT. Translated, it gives CASTIGRDGNQPQHF.

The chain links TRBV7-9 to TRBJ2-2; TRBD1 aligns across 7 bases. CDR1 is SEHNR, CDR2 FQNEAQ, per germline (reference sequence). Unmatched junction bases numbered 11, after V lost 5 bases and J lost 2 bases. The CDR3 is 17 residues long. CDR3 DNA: TGTGCCAGCAGCCAGGGTATTGGGACAGCCAACACCGGGGAGCTGTTTTTT. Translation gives CASSQGIGTANTGELFF.

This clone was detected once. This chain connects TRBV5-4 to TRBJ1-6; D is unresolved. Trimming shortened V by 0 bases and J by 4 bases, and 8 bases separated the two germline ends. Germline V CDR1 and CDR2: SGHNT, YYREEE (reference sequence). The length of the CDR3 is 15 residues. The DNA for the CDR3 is TGTGCCAGCAGCTTGGGTGCAGATTATAATTCACCCCTCCACTTT. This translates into CASSLGADYNSPLHF. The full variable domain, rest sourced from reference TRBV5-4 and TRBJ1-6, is ETGVTQSPTHLIKTRGQQVTLRCSSQSGHNTVSWYQQALGQGPQFIFQYYREEENGRGNFPPRFSGLQFPNYSSELNVNALELDDSALYLCASSLGADYNSPLHFGNGTRLTVT.

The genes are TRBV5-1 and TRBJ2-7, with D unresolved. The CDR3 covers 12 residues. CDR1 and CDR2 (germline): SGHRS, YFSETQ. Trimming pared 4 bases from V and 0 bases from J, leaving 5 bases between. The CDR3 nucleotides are TGCGCCAGCAGCCCGAGCTCCTACGAGCAGTACTTC. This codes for CASSPSSYEQYF.

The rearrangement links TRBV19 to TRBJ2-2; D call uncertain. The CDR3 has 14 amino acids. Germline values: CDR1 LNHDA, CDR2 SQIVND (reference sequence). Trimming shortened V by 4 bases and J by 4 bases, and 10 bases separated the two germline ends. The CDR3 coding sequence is TGTGCCAGTAGTACCGACACCCCCACCGGGGAGCTGTTTTTT. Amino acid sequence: CASSTDTPTGELFF.

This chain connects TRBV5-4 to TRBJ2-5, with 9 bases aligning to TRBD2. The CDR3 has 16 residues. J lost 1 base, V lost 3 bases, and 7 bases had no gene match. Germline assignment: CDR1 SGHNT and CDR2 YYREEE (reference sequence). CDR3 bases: TGTGCCAGCAGCTCGGCTGTAGCGGGGGCCCAAGAGACCCAGTACTTC. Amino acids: CASSSAVAGAQETQYF.

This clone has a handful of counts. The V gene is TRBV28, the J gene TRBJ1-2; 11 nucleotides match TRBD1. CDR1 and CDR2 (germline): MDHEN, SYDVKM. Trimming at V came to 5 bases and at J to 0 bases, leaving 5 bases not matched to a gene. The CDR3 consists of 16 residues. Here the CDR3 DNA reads TGTGCCAGCAGTCCCCCGGGACAGGGGGCTAACTATGGCTACACCTTC. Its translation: CASSPPGQGANYGYTF.

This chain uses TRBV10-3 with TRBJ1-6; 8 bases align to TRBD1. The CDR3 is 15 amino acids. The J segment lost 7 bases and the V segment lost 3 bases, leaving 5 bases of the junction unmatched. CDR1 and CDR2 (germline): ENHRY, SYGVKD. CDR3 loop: CAISDSGQGNSPLHF. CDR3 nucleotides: TGTGCCATCAGTGATTCTGGACAGGGAAATTCACCCCTCCACTTT.

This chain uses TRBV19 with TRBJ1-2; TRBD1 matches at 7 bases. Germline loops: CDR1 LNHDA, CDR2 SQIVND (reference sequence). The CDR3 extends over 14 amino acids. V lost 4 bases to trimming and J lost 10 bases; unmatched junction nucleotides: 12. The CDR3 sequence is CASSNAGTDLSYTF. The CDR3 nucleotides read TGTGCCAGTAGTAACGCCGGGACAGACTTGTCCTACACCTTC.

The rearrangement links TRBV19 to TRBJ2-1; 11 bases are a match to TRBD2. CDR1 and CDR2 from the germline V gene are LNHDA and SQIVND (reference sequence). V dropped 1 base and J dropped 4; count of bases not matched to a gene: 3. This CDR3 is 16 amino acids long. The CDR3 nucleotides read TGTGCCAGTAGTATAGGGACTAGCGGGTCTTACAATGAGCAGTTCTTC. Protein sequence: CASSIGTSGSYNEQFF. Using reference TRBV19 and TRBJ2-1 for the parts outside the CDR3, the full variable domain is DGGITQSPKYLFRKEGQNVTLSCEQNLNHDAMYWYRQDPGQGLRLIYYSQIVNDFQKGDIAEGYSVSREKKESFPLTVTSAQKNPTAFYLCASSIGTSGSYNEQFFGPGTRLTVL.

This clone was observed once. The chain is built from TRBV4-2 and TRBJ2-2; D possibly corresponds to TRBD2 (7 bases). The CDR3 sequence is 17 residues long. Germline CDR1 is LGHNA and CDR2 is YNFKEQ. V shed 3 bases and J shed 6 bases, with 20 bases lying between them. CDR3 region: CASSHLGGGANSGELFF. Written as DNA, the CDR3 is TGTGCCAGCAGCCATCTTGGAGGGGGGGCAAATTCCGGGGAGCTGTTTTTT.

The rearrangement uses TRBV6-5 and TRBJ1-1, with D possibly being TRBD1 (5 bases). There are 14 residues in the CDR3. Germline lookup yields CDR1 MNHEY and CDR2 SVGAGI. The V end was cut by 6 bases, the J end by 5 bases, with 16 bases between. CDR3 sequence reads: CASSRPGGGTEAFF. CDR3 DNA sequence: TGTGCCAGCAGCCGACCCGGGGGTGGGACTGAAGCTTTCTTT.

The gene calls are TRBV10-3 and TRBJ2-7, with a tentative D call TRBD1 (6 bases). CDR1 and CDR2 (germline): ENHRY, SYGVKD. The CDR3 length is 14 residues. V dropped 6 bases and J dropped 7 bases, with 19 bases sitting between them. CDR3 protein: CAISATQGSEEQYF. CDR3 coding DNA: TGTGCCATCAGCGCCACACAGGGCTCGGAGGAGCAGTACTTC.

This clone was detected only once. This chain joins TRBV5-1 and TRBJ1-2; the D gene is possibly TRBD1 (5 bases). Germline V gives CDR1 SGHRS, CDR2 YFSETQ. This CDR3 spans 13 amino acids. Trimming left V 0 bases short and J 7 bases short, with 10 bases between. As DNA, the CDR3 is TGCGCCAGCAGCTTGGAGGGCAGGGCTGGCTACACCTTC. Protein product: CASSLEGRAGYTF.